This entry lists 32 T cell receptor beta chains sequenced from one sample in a study of blood T cell repertoires in COVID-19. Assay: immunoSEQ multiplex PCR; the TCRdb copy retains only in-frame clones and omits some. This sample has about 190,000 clones; about 88% occur once, and the top ten carry roughly 6%. Material: peripheral blood. These receptors came from a middle-aged woman who had recovered from COVID-19.

The chain employs TRBV19 and TRBJ2-1; the match to TRBD2 covers 10 bases. The CDR3 has 17 residues. Germline CDR1 LNHDA, CDR2 SQIVND (reference sequence). The V and J ends lost 3 bases and 4 bases, in that order; junction bases with no gene match: 9. The DNA for the CDR3 is TGTGCCAGTAGTATGGTGTTCGGGACTAGCGAGTACAATGAGCAGTTCTTC. This sequence encodes CASSMVFGTSEYNEQFF.

The CDR3 reads CASSRRAGTGGELNTEAFF. CDR3 DNA: TGTGCCAGCAGCCGTAGAGCCGGGACAGGGGGCGAGCTGAACACTGAAGCTTTCTTT. This chain links TRBV7-9 with TRBJ1-1; 12 bases are a match to TRBD1. V trimming: 5 bases; J trimming: 0 bases; junction bases outside the gene matches: 13. This CDR3 comprises 19 residues. Germline V gene lookup returns CDR1 SEHNR and CDR2 FQNEAQ (reference sequence).

This clone was detected only once. This chain joins TRBV6-5 and TRBJ1-2; 9 bases map to TRBD1. Trimming cost V 0 bases and J 4 bases; bases outside gene matches: 3. Looked up from germline, CDR1 is MNHEY and CDR2 is SVGAGI. The CDR3 is 15 amino acids. The CDR3 is CASSYSTGGGYGYTF. The CDR3 DNA follows: TGTGCCAGCAGTTACTCGACAGGGGGGGGCTATGGCTACACCTTC.

This clone was picked up a small number of times. The chain joins TRBV7-9 to TRBJ1-6, with a tentative D call TRBD1 (5 bases). The germline gives CDR1 SEHNR, CDR2 FQNEAQ (reference sequence). The V gene lost 2 bases and the J gene lost 6 bases, with 8 bases spanning the gap. The CDR3 contains 14 residues. The chain's CDR3 is CASSLQGSNSPLHF. Here the CDR3 DNA reads TGTGCCAGCAGCTTACAGGGCTCTAATTCACCCCTCCACTTT.

The chain links TRBV5-8 to TRBJ1-1, with a tentative D call TRBD1 (6 bases). The CDR3 spans 11 residues. CDR1 and CDR2 from the germline V gene are SGHTS and YDEGEE. The V and J ends lost 5 bases and 10 bases respectively, with 12 bases between them. CDR3 protein: CASRRTDGAFF. The DNA of the CDR3 is TGTGCCAGCAGGAGGACAGACGGAGCTTTCTTT.

This sequence joins TRBV5-1 and TRBJ2-7, with D unresolved. CDR1 and CDR2 from the germline V gene are SGHRS and YFSETQ. The CDR3 spans 16 residues. Deletions cut 0 bases from V and 6 bases from J, with 19 bases between. The DNA for the CDR3 is TGCGCCAGCAGCTTGGACTTAGGCAGGCCCTTTACCGAGCAGTACTTC. This translates into CASSLDLGRPFTEQYF. The full variable domain, with the rest looked up from reference TRBV5-1 and TRBJ2-7, is KAGVTQTPRYLIKTRGQQVTLSCSPISGHRSVSWYQQTPGQGLQFLFEYFSETQRNKGNFPGRFSGRQFSNSRSEMNVSTLELGDSALYLCASSLDLGRPFTEQYFGPGTRLTVT.

This clone has a single count. This chain links TRBV6-6 with TRBJ1-5, with 9 positions matching TRBD1. In germline, CDR1 is MNHNY, CDR2 SVGAGI (reference sequence). V shed 5 bases and J 1 base; nucleotides not matched to a gene: 12. CDR3 length equals 18 residues. CDR3 sequence reads: CASSLTGGKIGSNQPQHF. In nucleotides, the CDR3 is TGTGCCAGCAGTCTTACAGGGGGCAAGATAGGGAGCAATCAGCCCCAGCATTTT.

V gene TRBV5-5 combines with J gene TRBJ2-2; no clear D. With 0 bases removed from V and 6 bases from J, the gap between germline ends came to 12 bases. This CDR3 is 15 amino acids long. Germline loops: CDR1 SGHKS, CDR2 YYEKEE (reference sequence). The CDR3 protein is CASSLGAPRAGELFF. The CDR3 region has the DNA TGTGCCAGCAGCTTGGGGGCTCCCCGCGCCGGGGAGCTGTTTTTT.

The V gene is TRBV2, the J gene TRBJ1-5, with D hard to call. V shed 4 bases and J shed 6 bases, with 19 bases lying between them. Germline loops: CDR1 SNHLY, CDR2 FYNNEI. The CDR3 totals 16 residues. The CDR3 DNA reads TGTGCCAGCAGTGGAGAGCGGCCCCTGGAGGGTCAGCCCCAGCATTTT. Translation gives CASSGERPLEGQPQHF.

This CDR3 reads CASSTWSGAGNTIYF. The CDR3 DNA reads as TGTGCCAGCAGCACTTGGTCAGGGGCTGGAAACACCATATATTTT. The chain links TRBV11-2 to TRBJ1-3, with D possibly matching TRBD1 (6 bases). Trimming left V 5 bases short and J 2 bases short, with 13 bases between. Germline loops: CDR1 SGHAT, CDR2 FQNNGV. The CDR3 totals 15 residues.

J is TRBJ1-2 and V is TRBV7-9, with D possibly matching TRBD1 (5 bases). The V gene's germline CDR1 is SEHNR and CDR2 FQNEAQ (reference sequence). Trimming stripped 3 bases from V and 7 bases from J, with 12 bases between. The CDR3 covers 13 residues. DNA of the CDR3: TGTGCCAGCAGCTTTTCGGCGGGGGTTGGCTACACCTTC. Translation: CASSFSAGVGYTF. Variable domain in full (rest from reference TRBV7-9 and TRBJ1-2): DTGVSQNPRHKITKRGQNVTFRCDPISEHNRLYWYRQTLGQGPEFLTYFQNEAQLEKSRLLSDRFSAERPKGSFSTLEIQRTEQGDSAMYLCASSFSAGVGYTFGSGTRLTVV.

This clone appeared a single time. CDR3 region: CASSWTSDTDTQYF. CDR3 nucleotide sequence: TGTGCCAGCAGCTGGACTAGCGACACAGATACGCAGTATTTT. The V and J genes are TRBV7-8 and TRBJ2-3; 9 bases are shared with TRBD2. V lost 4 bases, J lost 2 bases, and 1 base stayed unmatched. The CDR3 totals 14 residues. The germline CDR1 and CDR2 sequences are SGHVS and FQNEAQ. The entire variable domain, with the rest obtained from reference TRBV7-8 and TRBJ2-3, is as follows: GAGVSQSPRYKVAKRGQDVALRCDPISGHVSLFWYQQALGQGPEFLTYFQNEAQLDKSGLPSDRFFAERPEGSVSTLKIQRTQQEDSAVYLCASSWTSDTDTQYFGPGTRLTVL.

The rearrangement joins TRBV27 to TRBJ2-1, with 9 positions matching TRBD1. After removal of 6 bases from V and 6 bases from J, the junction contained 6 bases not matched to a gene. The CDR3 totals 14 residues. The germline gives CDR1 MNHEY, CDR2 SMNVEV (reference sequence). CDR3: CASRSGTGFNEQFF. CDR3 bases: TGTGCCAGCAGGTCCGGGACAGGGTTCAATGAGCAGTTCTTC.

This sequence joins TRBV6-5 and TRBJ1-4, with 10 bases aligning to TRBD1. The CDR3 consists of 15 residues. Germline-derived CDR1 and CDR2 are MNHEY and SVGAGI. V shed 0 bases and J 8 bases; nucleotides not matched to a gene: 3. CDR3 sequence (DNA): TGTGCCAGCAGTTACTCTGGACAGGGGGGCGAAAAACTGTTTTTT. This encodes CASSYSGQGGEKLFF.

The genes are TRBV7-6 and TRBJ2-1, with D perhaps TRBD2 (6 bases). V shed 5 bases and J shed 4 bases, with 15 bases lying between them. Germline V gene lookup returns CDR1 SGHVS and CDR2 FNYEAQ. This CDR3 is built from 15 residues. Written as DNA, the CDR3 is TGTGCCAGCAGCCCTGGGACTCCCTCATACAATGAGCAGTTCTTC. Its protein is CASSPGTPSYNEQFF. Variable domain in full (rest from reference TRBV7-6 and TRBJ2-1): GAGVSQSPRYKVTKRGQDVALRCDPISGHVSLYWYRQALGQGPEFLTYFNYEAQQDKSGLPNDRFSAERPEGSISTLTIQRTEQRDSAMYRCASSPGTPSYNEQFFGPGTRLTVL.

This clone turned up a few times. The chain carries TRBV19 and TRBJ2-1; TRBD2 matches at 10 bases. The V gene end was trimmed by 7 bases and the J gene end by 1 base; junction bases not matched to a gene: 10. CDR1 and CDR2 from the germline V gene are LNHDA and SQIVND (reference sequence). The length of the CDR3 is 17 residues. CDR3 region: CASNPIAGGGSYNEQFF. The CDR3 DNA follows: TGTGCCAGTAACCCCATAGCGGGAGGTGGGTCCTACAATGAGCAGTTCTTC.

The CDR3 DNA sequence: TGTGCCAGTAAGCGAGGGATGAGTTCCTCTGGAAACACCATATATTTT. This sequence encodes CASKRGMSSSGNTIYF. The gene calls are TRBV19 and TRBJ1-3, with D uncertain. Germline loops: CDR1 LNHDA, CDR2 SQIVND (reference sequence). Deletions cut 7 bases from V and 0 bases from J, with 16 bases between. The CDR3 spans 16 residues.

The chain employs TRBV28 and TRBJ2-3, with D possibly TRBD2 on 6 matching bases. This CDR3 is built from 14 residues. The V and J ends lost 3 bases and 8 bases respectively, with 15 bases between them. CDR1 and CDR2 (germline): MDHEN, SYDVKM. Here the CDR3 reads CASSFTGSFGTQYF. The CDR3 nucleotides are TGTGCCAGCAGTTTTACCGGGAGTTTCGGTACGCAGTATTTT.

This chain links TRBV9 with TRBJ2-1; 7 bases map to TRBD2. V shed 2 bases and J 1 base; nucleotides not matched to a gene: 6. This CDR3 region has 16 residues. The germline gives CDR1 SGDLS, CDR2 YYNGEE. The CDR3 coding sequence is TGTGCCAGCAGCGTCGGCCCGGGAGGTTCCTACAATGAGCAGTTCTTC. It specifies CASSVGPGGSYNEQFF.

The chain links TRBV29-1 to TRBJ1-1, with D unclear. V dropped 5 bases and J dropped 6 bases, with 7 bases sitting between them. Germline V gives CDR1 SQVTM, CDR2 ANQGSEA. The CDR3 covers 10 residues. CDR3 amino acids: CSVIRSEAFF. The CDR3 DNA is TGCAGCGTTATTCGGTCTGAAGCTTTCTTT. Combining the CDR3 with reference TRBV29-1 and TRBJ1-1 gives the whole variable domain SAVISQKPSRDICQRGTSLTIQCQVDSQVTMMFWYRQQPGQSLTLIATANQGSEATYESGFVIDKFPISRPNLTFSTLTVSNMSPEDSSIYLCSVIRSEAFFGQGTRLTVV.

The genes are TRBV5-6 and TRBJ1-1; D might be TRBD1 (6 bases). In germline, CDR1 is SGHDT, CDR2 YYEEEE. The CDR3 consists of 14 residues. Trimming took off 0 bases at V and 6 bases at J, with 12 bases between the two ends. Here the CDR3 reads CASSLAAGAPEAFF. In DNA, the CDR3 is TGTGCCAGCAGCTTGGCAGCGGGGGCCCCTGAAGCTTTCTTT.

The chain recombines TRBV30 with TRBJ1-1; D is perhaps TRBD1 (5 bases). This CDR3 has 12 amino acids. CDR1 GTSNPN and CDR2 SVGIG come from the germline V gene (reference sequence). V lost 4 bases, J lost 5 bases, and 11 bases lay in between. The DNA for the CDR3 is TGTGCCTGGACAGGGAGGGGAACTGAAGCTTTCTTT. Translating it yields CAWTGRGTEAFF.

The chain joins TRBV28 to TRBJ2-7, with 7 bases that match TRBD2. Trimming cost V 8 bases and J 2 bases; bases outside gene matches: 9. In germline, CDR1 is MDHEN, CDR2 SYDVKM. The CDR3 loop spans 14 amino acids. CDR3 coding DNA: TGTGCCAGCCTTAGCGGGTCCTCCGCCTACGAGCAGTACTTC. Translating it yields CASLSGSSAYEQYF.

The V and J genes are TRBV30 and TRBJ2-2; no reliable D call. The CDR3 length is 13 residues. CDR1 and CDR2 from the germline V gene are GTSNPN and SVGIG (reference sequence). The ends were cut back, 0 bases at V and 6 bases at J, with 8 bases in the middle. CDR3 amino acids: CAWSVLDPGELFF. The CDR3, as DNA: TGTGCCTGGAGTGTGCTAGACCCCGGGGAGCTGTTTTTT.

The rearrangement links TRBV7-8 to TRBJ1-1, with TRBD1 matching over 7 bases. The germline gives CDR1 SGHVS, CDR2 FQNEAQ. V lost 1 base to trimming and J lost 11 bases; unmatched junction nucleotides: 16. The CDR3 contains 16 residues. CDR3 coding DNA: TGTGCCAGCAGCTTAGAGGGAAAGACAGGGAGAGGGAGGGCTTTCTTT. This encodes CASSLEGKTGRGRAFF.

The rearrangement links TRBV27 to TRBJ2-7, with D possibly matching TRBD1 (6 bases). From germline, CDR1 is MNHEY and CDR2 SMNVEV (reference sequence). V lost 8 bases and J 4 bases, leaving 18 bases between the germline ends. This CDR3 spans 14 amino acids. Written as DNA, the CDR3 is TGTGCCAGCTTCCCTTCGGGCAGGGGATACGAGCAGTACTTC. Protein sequence: CASFPSGRGYEQYF.

This sequence joins TRBV12-3 or TRBV12-4 and TRBJ2-1; D is uncertain. The CDR3 consists of 11 residues. Between the trimmed V and J ends, which lost 5 bases and 4 bases, there was a span of 3 bases. CDR3 amino acids: CASSHYNEQFF. The CDR3, as DNA: TGTGCCAGCAGTCATTACAATGAGCAGTTCTTC.

The chain joins TRBV18 to TRBJ1-1, with a tentative D call TRBD1 (5 bases). Germline CDR1 and CDR2: KGHSH and LQKENI. Deletions cut 0 bases from V and 3 bases from J, with 11 bases between. This CDR3 has 15 residues. CDR3 sequence reads: CASSPPGQGYTEAFF. CDR3 sequence (DNA): TGTGCCAGCTCACCACCCGGGCAGGGCTACACTGAAGCTTTCTTT.

The V gene is TRBV19, the J gene TRBJ1-3; no definite D call. Trimming pared 6 bases from V and 0 bases from J, leaving 9 bases between. From germline, CDR1 is LNHDA and CDR2 SQIVND (reference sequence). The CDR3 extends over 14 amino acids. CDR3 sequence reads: CASRQTHSGNTIYF. CDR3 in DNA: TGTGCCAGTAGACAGACCCACTCTGGAAACACCATATATTTT.

The chain carries TRBV27 and TRBJ2-2, with 8 bases identical to TRBD1. CDR3 length: 15 residues. Per germline, CDR1 MNHEY and CDR2 SMNVEV (reference sequence). V gave up 6 bases and J gave up 5 bases; unmatched junction bases: 8. The CDR3 reads CASSQGAVNTGELFF. The CDR3 bases are TGTGCCAGCAGCCAGGGGGCGGTAAATACCGGGGAGCTGTTTTTT.

This clone has just one count. The V and J genes are TRBV11-2 and TRBJ2-7; possibly TRBD2 for D (5 bases). V lost 4 bases to trimming and J lost 4 bases, with 11 bases between them. Per the germline V gene, CDR1 is SGHAT and CDR2 is FQNNGV. CDR3 size: 13 residues. The CDR3 DNA is TGTGCCAGCAGCTCCTCGGGGTGGTACGAGCAGTACTTC. This translates into CASSSSGWYEQYF. The full variable domain, in which reference TRBV11-2 and TRBJ2-7 provide the parts outside the CDR3, is EAGVAQSPRYKIIEKRQSVAFWCNPISGHATLYWYQQILGQGPKLLIQFQNNGVVDDSQLPKDRFSAERLKGVDSTLKIQPAKLEDSAVYLCASSSSGWYEQYFGPGTRLTVT.

The chain employs TRBV5-1 and TRBJ2-5; 7 bases line up with TRBD1. The ends lost 4 bases at V and 1 base at J; junction bases unmatched: 7. The CDR3 extends over 15 amino acids. CDR1 is SGHRS, CDR2 YFSETQ, per germline. CDR3 in DNA: TGCGCCAGCAGCCTACAGGGGTTGGGCCAAGAGACCCAGTACTTC. The encoded protein is CASSLQGLGQETQYF. Filled out from reference TRBV5-1 and TRBJ2-5, the complete variable domain reads KAGVTQTPRYLIKTRGQQVTLSCSPISGHRSVSWYQQTPGQGLQFLFEYFSETQRNKGNFPGRFSGRQFSNSRSEMNVSTLELGDSALYLCASSLQGLGQETQYFGPGTRLLVL.